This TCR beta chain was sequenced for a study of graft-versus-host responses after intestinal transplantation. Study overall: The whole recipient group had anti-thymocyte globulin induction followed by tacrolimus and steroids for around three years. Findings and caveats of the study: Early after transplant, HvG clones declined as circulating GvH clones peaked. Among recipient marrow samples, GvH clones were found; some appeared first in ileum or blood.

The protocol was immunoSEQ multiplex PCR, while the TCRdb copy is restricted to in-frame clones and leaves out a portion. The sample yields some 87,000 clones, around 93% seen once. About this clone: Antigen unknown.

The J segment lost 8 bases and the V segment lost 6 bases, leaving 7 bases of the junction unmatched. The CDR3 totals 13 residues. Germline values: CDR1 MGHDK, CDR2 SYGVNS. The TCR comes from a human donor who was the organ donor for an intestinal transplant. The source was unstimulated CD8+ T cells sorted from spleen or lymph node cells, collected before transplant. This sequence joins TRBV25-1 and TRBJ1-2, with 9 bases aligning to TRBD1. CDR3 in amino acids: CASSPTGGGGYTF. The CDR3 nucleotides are TGTGCCAGCAGCCCAACAGGGGGCGGCGGCTACACCTTC.